This paragraph reports one TCR beta chain. Its specificity is unknown. This record comes from a study of cytomegalovirus exposure and HLA in healthy donors. Study-wide background: Among the 300 to 450 genotyped donors, more than 70% were placed in the Caucasian-associated ancestry cluster. General observations from the study: The study listed approximately 160 cytomegalovirus-associated TCR beta chains. Sequencing artifact likely explains a cluster of highly shared sequence variants.

Germline-derived CDR1 and CDR2 are SEHNR and FQNEAQ (reference sequence). V lost 5 bases, J lost 5 bases, and 8 bases stayed unmatched. The CDR3 sequence is 16 residues long. Vbeta (60) and Jbeta (13) primers were used in the PCR. The data were produced by immunoSEQ multiplex PCR, yet TCRdb's version contains in-frame clones alone and is incomplete. This table holds 150,000 to 200,000 clones, about 80% found once. This sequence originates from a woman aged 40-49 years in good health and CMV-seronegative. The chain has TRBV7-9 and TRBJ2-7, with 14 bases matching TRBD2. Sequencing was performed on PBMCs. CDR3 bases: TGTGCCAGCAGCCCTAGACTAGCGGGAGGGCTAAACGAGCAGTACTTC. Protein: CASSPRLAGGLNEQYF.